The 8 T cell receptor beta chains below come from one sample, sequenced in a study of T cells after yellow fever vaccination (dated by TCRdb to about 2019). To prepare the library, 5' RACE was applied. TCRdb names Illumina NovaSeq 6000 as the instrument used. TCRdb reanalyzed the raw reads on its own, using fastp at Q25 for trimming and MiXCR for clone calling, and kept in-frame beta chains. Rows are combined by CDR3 protein, so each entry shows the most common genes and DNA. In all, the sample holds some 250,000 distinct CDR3 sequences, and 3.6% of those were seen once. The top ten clones comprise around 19% of the sample. Taken with the paper, the label for treatment or condition translates to: live attenuated yellow fever vaccine strain. The sequenced sample was PBMCs, obtained 15 days after the yellow fever booster vaccination. Receptor source: a young man who received the YFV17D yellow fever vaccine.

At least ten counts were recorded for this clonotype. V gene TRBV5-1 combines with J gene TRBJ1-1; 8 positions agree with TRBD1. This CDR3 comprises 16 residues. With V trimmed by 7 bases and J by 5 bases, 16 bases remained unmatched. The germline CDR1 and CDR2 sequences are SGHRS and YFSETQ. CDR3 bases: TGCGCCAGCCGGGAGCAGGGGGCCCCCTTGGAGACTGAAGCTTTCTTT. This sequence encodes CASREQGAPLETEAFF.

This clonotype was counted many times. This chain uses TRBV29-1 with TRBJ2-7; no clear D. Germline V CDR1 and CDR2: SQVTM, ANQGSEA. The CDR3 is made up of 12 amino acids. Trimming shortened V by 4 bases and J by 3 bases, and 10 bases separated the two germline ends. CDR3 in amino acids: CSVVSAGYEQYF. In nucleotides, the CDR3 is TGCAGCGTTGTGTCGGCCGGCTACGAGCAGTACTTC.

The V gene is TRBV5-1, the J gene TRBJ2-3; D ambiguous. Germline loops: CDR1 SGHRS, CDR2 YFSETQ. CDR3 size: 11 residues. Trimming pared 7 bases from V and 4 bases from J, leaving 7 bases between. Written as DNA, the CDR3 is TGCGCCAGCGGCTCGTCAGATACGCAGTATTTT. It codes for CASGSSDTQYF.

This clonotype was detected many times. The chain joins TRBV5-1 to TRBJ2-7; 9 positions agree with TRBD1. Germline V gene data show CDR1 as SGHRS and CDR2 as YFSETQ. Trimming at V came to 4 bases and at J to 2 bases, leaving 13 bases not matched to a gene. The length of the CDR3 is 17 residues. In DNA form, the CDR3 reads TGCGCCAGCAGCCCGAACACCGGGACAGGGAATACCTACGAGCAGTACGTC. It codes for CASSPNTGTGNTYEQYV.

This clonotype has a count of ten or more. CDR3 DNA sequence: TGTGCCAGCAGCTTAGTGTTAGGGACCTCTTACGAGCAGTACTTC. As protein: CASSLVLGTSYEQYF. The J gene is TRBJ2-7, the V gene TRBV7-6, with D perhaps assigned TRBD1 or TRBD2 (5 bases each). The germline V gene encodes CDR1 SGHVS and CDR2 FNYEAQ. The CDR3 is 15 amino acids. V was pared by 1 base and J by 4 bases, with 14 bases between.

This clonotype was counted ten times or more. The chain has TRBV6-4 and TRBJ1-3; 7 bases align to TRBD1. The ends lost 4 bases at V and 2 bases at J; junction bases unmatched: 5. The CDR3 length is 15 residues. Germline V CDR1 and CDR2: MRHNA, SNTAGT. CDR3 loop: CASSGGDRAGNTIYF. The CDR3 nucleotides read TGTGCCAGCAGTGGGGGTGACAGGGCTGGAAACACCATATATTTT.

This clonotype was detected many times. V usage is TRBV5-5 and J usage is TRBJ2-2; D may be TRBD1 or TRBD2 (5 bases each). V lost 4 bases and J lost 0, with 10 bases in between. From germline, CDR1 is SGHKS and CDR2 YYEKEE (reference sequence). This CDR3 has 15 residues. CDR3: CASSPGPSNTGELFF. CDR3 nucleotide sequence: TGTGCCAGCAGCCCGGGACCCTCGAACACCGGGGAGCTGTTTTTT.

This clonotype occurred many times. The chain uses TRBV28 and TRBJ1-6; 7 bases match TRBD1. After removal of 3 bases from V and 10 bases from J, the junction contained 0 bases not matched to a gene. Germline V gene lookup returns CDR1 MDHEN and CDR2 SYDVKM. The CDR3 has 12 residues. CDR3 DNA sequence: TGTGCCAGCAGTTTGACAGGGTCACCCCTCCACTTT. This translates into CASSLTGSPLHF.